The clone carrying this T cell receptor (beta chain) was counted only a few times. The J segment lost 0 bases and the V segment lost 0 bases, leaving 4 bases of the junction unmatched. In germline, CDR1 is SGHRS, CDR2 YFSETQ. CDR3 length equals 16 residues. As it was prepared, the TCRbeta library received unique molecular identifiers. TCRdb re-called the PCR reads through MiXCR, storing one row per CDR3 protein. The data hold some 200,000 distinct CDR3 sequences, with around 9.7% observed a single time. The sample comes from a study of T-cell reconstitution after alpha-beta-depleted transplantation in children.

The source of this sequence is a human donor who donated a stem cell graft to a child with SCID. Sample: PBMCs from the stem cell graft donor, taken from the stem cell graft. This chain connects TRBV5-1 to TRBJ1-1, with 8 bases lining up with TRBD1. The CDR3 bases are TGCGCCAGCAGCTTGGGACAGGGGTGGATGAACACTGAAGCTTTCTTT. Protein product: CASSLGQGWMNTEAFF. Drawing the rest from reference TRBV5-1 and TRBJ1-1, the complete variable domain is KAGVTQTPRYLIKTRGQQVTLSCSPISGHRSVSWYQQTPGQGLQFLFEYFSETQRNKGNFPGRFSGRQFSNSRSEMNVSTLELGDSALYLCASSLGQGWMNTEAFFGQGTRLTVV.